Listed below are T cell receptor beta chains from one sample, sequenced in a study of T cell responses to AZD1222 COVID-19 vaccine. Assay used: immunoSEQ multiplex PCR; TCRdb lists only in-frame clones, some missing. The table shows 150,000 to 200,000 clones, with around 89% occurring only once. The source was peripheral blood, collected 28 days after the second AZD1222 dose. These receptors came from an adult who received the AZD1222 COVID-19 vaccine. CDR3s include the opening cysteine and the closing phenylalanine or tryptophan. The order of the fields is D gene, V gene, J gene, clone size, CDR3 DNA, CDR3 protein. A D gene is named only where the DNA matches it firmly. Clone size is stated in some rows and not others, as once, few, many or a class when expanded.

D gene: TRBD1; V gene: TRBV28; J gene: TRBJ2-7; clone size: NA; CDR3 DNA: TGTGCCAGCAGTTCTCCCTCGGGACAGGGGCGGTCCTACGAGCAGTACTTC; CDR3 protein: CASSSPSGQGRSYEQYF
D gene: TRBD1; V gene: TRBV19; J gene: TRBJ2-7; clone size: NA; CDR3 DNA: TGTGCCAGTAGTATTAGTACCGGGACAGGGCCCACCGAGCAGTACTTC; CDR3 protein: CASSISTGTGPTEQYF
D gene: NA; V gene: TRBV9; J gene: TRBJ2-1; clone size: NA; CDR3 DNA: TGTGCCAGCAGCGTAGGCGCGGCTGCGTACAATGAGCAGTTCTTC; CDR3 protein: CASSVGAAAYNEQFF
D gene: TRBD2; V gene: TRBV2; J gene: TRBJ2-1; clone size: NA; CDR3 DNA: TGTGCCAGCACCCGGTTGACTAGCGGGAGTTCCTACAATGAGCAGTTCTTC; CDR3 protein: CASTRLTSGSSYNEQFF
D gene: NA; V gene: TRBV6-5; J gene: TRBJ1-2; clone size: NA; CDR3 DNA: TGTGCCAGCAGTTCCGGGGGGAGTCGAGGAGGCTACACCTTC; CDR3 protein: CASSSGGSRGGYTF
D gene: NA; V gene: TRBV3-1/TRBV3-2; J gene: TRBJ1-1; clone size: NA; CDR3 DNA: TGTGCCAGCAGCCAGGAGGGGGGGGACACTGAAGCTTTCTTT; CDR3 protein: CASSQEGGDTEAFF
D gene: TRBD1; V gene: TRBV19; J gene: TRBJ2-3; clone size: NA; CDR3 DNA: TGTGCCAGTGCCGATCAGGGGGCCACAGATACGCAGTATTTT; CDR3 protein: CASADQGATDTQYF
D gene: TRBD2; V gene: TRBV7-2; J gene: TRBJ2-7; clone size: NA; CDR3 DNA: TGTGCCAGCAGCTTAGAAGCTAGCGGGAGTAACCTCTACGAGCAGTACTTC; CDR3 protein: CASSLEASGSNLYEQYF
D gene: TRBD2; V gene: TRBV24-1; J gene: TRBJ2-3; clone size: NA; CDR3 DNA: TGTGCCACCAGTGCGGCTAGCGGGAGGGCCGCCACAGATACGCAGTATTTT; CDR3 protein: CATSAASGRAATDTQYF
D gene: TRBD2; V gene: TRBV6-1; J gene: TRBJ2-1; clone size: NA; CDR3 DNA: TGTGCCAGCAGTGAGCTAGCGGGATTGAATGAGCAGTTCTTC; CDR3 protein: CASSELAGLNEQFF
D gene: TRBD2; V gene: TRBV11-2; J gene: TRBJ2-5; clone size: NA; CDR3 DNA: TGTGCCAGCAGCCATCCCGGGACTAGCGGGAGGGGAGAGACCCAGTACTTC; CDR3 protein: CASSHPGTSGRGETQYF
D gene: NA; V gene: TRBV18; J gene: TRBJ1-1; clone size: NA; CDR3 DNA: TGTGCCAGCTCACAAGAGGGGAACACTGAAGCTTTCTTT; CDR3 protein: CASSQEGNTEAFF
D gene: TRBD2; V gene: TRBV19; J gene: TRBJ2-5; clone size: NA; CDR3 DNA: TGTGCCAGTAGACTAGCGGGAGAGACCCAGTACTTC; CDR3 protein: CASRLAGETQYF
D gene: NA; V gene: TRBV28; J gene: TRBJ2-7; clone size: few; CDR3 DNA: TGTGCCAGCAGCTTACAGGGAACCCACGAGCAGTACTTC; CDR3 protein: CASSLQGTHEQYF
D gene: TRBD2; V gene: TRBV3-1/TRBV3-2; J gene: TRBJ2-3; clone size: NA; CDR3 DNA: TGTGCCAGCAGCCAAGAAAGCTGGGGACTAGCCGGCACAGATACGCAGTATTTT; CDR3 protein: CASSQESWGLAGTDTQYF
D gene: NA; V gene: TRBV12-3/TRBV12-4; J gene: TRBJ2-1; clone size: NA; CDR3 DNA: TGTGCCAGCAGGTCAGGGTACAATGAGCAGTTCTTC; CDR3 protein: CASRSGYNEQFF
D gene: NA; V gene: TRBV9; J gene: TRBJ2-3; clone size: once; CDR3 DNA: TGTGCCAGCAGCGTCCTCGGACACACAGATACGCAGTATTTT; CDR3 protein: CASSVLGHTDTQYF
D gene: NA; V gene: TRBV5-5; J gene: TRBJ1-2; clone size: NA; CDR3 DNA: TGTGCCAGCAGCTCCCTACCCTCCTTCTATGGCTACACCTTC; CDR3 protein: CASSSLPSFYGYTF
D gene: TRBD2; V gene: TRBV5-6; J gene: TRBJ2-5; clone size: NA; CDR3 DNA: TGTGCCAGCAGCTTCGGTAGCGGGAGGGTTGAGACCCAGTACTTC; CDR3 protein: CASSFGSGRVETQYF
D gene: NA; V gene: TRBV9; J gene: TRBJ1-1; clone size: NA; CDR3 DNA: TGTGCCAGCAGCTCGAGCCCTAGGGGCACTGAAGCTTTCTTT; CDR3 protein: CASSSSPRGTEAFF
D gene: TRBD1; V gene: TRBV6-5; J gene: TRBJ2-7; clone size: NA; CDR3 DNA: TGTGCCAGCAGTTTCTCGACAGGGTCCGAGCAGTACTTC; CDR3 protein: CASSFSTGSEQYF
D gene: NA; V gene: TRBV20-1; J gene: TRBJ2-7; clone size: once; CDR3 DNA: TGCAGTGCTAGTTCCGATGGTAAGGGTGGGCAATACGAGCAGTACTTC; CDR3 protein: CSASSDGKGGQYEQYF
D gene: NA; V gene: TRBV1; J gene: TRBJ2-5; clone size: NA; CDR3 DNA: TGCACCAGCAGCCAAGATCCGGGACTAGCGGGAGGCGAGACCCAGTACTTC; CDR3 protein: CTSSQDPGLAGGETQYF
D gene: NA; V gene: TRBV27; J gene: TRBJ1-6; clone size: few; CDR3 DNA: TGTGCCAGCAGTTTGTCCAGGGCCTCACCCCTCCACTTT; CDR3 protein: CASSLSRASPLHF
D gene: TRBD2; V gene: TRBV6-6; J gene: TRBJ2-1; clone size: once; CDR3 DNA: TGTGCCAGCAGCCGAATTCAAGCGGGAGACTCCTACAATGAGCAGTTCTTC; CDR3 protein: CASSRIQAGDSYNEQFF
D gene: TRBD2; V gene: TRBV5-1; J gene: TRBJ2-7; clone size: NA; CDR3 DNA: TGCGCCAGCAGCCGGGGACTAGCGGGGTCCTACGAGCAGTACTTC; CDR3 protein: CASSRGLAGSYEQYF
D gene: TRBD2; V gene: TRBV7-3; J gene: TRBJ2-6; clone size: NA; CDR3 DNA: TGTGCCAGCAGTCCTCTAGCGGCTGGGGCCAACGTCCTGACTTTC; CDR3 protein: CASSPLAAGANVLTF
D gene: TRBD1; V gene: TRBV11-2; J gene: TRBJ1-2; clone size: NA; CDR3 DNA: TGTGCCAGCAGCCCTTTACGACAGGGGGCTCTTAGAGGCTACACCTTC; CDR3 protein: CASSPLRQGALRGYTF